The source of this TCR beta chain is a study of blood T cell repertoires in COVID-19. This table comes from immunoSEQ multiplex PCR, and its TCRdb copy is limited to in-frame clones, with some not included. This table holds roughly 220,000 clones, roughly nine tenths found once. The receptor's source is a woman aged 45-60 years with COVID-19, enrolled during active disease. The sequenced material came from peripheral blood.

CDR3 nucleotide sequence: TGTGCCAGCAGCTTAACAGGGGTGACCACTGAAGCTTTCTTT. Translation: CASSLTGVTTEAFF. V gene TRBV7-2 combines with J gene TRBJ1-1, with 7 positions matching TRBD1. The ends lost 2 bases at V and 4 bases at J; junction bases unmatched: 4. The V gene's germline CDR1 is SGHTA and CDR2 FQGNSA. The CDR3 extends over 14 amino acids.